These 11 T cell receptor beta chains came from one sample sequenced in a study of cytomegalovirus exposure and HLA in healthy donors. The PCR used 60 Vbeta and 13 Jbeta primers. The assay was immunoSEQ multiplex PCR, and TCRdb's table has in-frame clones only and misses some. The data show approximately 88,000 clones, with roughly three quarters seen just once and less than 4.5% held by the top ten. The source material was PBMCs. These receptors originate from a man under 40 in good health and CMV-seronegative.

The chain has TRBV18 and TRBJ2-7; 8 nucleotides align to TRBD2. The germline V gene has CDR1 KGHSH and CDR2 LQKENI. The CDR3 runs to 15 residues. The V gene end was trimmed by 0 bases and the J gene end by 3 bases; junction bases not matched to a gene: 4. The CDR3 DNA follows: TGTGCCAGCTCACCACCTAGCGGGATGGGCTACGAGCAGTACTTC. The encoded protein is CASSPPSGMGYEQYF.

The chain is built from TRBV6-6 and TRBJ2-3; a possible D gene is TRBD2 (6 bases). The V end lost 6 bases, the J end lost 1 base, and 17 bases lay between the germline ends. This CDR3 is 16 amino acids long. Germline V gives CDR1 MNHNY, CDR2 SVGAGI (reference sequence). The CDR3 DNA reads TGTGCCAGCAGCAGCCGGGCTAGCGCGGGCACAGATACGCAGTATTTT. The encoded protein is CASSSRASAGTDTQYF.

The rearrangement links TRBV6-6 to TRBJ1-5, with 10 bases matching TRBD1. V trimming: 9 bases; J trimming: 7 bases; junction bases outside the gene matches: 9. Germline CDR1 reads MNHNY; CDR2 reads SVGAGI (reference sequence). The CDR3 covers 14 residues. CDR3 loop: CASTTGTGVQPQHF. The CDR3 region has the DNA TGTGCCAGTACAACCGGGACAGGGGTACAGCCCCAGCATTTT.

This clone was seen a single time. The chain has TRBV6-5 and TRBJ1-1; 7 bases match TRBD1. Germline V gene data show CDR1 as MNHEY and CDR2 as SVGAGI. This CDR3 contains 14 residues. V lost 6 bases and J lost 1; bases outside the gene matches: 5. The CDR3: CASRPTGWNTEAFF. The DNA of the CDR3 is TGTGCCAGCAGACCGACAGGGTGGAACACTGAAGCTTTCTTT.

This clone was counted once. The J gene is TRBJ1-2, the V gene TRBV7-8; D perhaps matches TRBD1 (6 bases). The CDR3 is 14 amino acids. V dropped 5 bases and J dropped 7 bases, with 17 bases sitting between them. Germline V CDR1 and CDR2: SGHVS, FQNEAQ. CDR3 sequence (DNA): TGTGCCAGCAGCCCCTCAACGGGGGGCGGTGGCTACACCTTC. Its protein is CASSPSTGGGGYTF.

The chain is built from TRBV6-1 and TRBJ2-3; the D gene is possibly TRBD1 (5 bases). Germline loops: CDR1 MNHNS, CDR2 SASEGT. The CDR3 runs to 14 residues. V lost 2 bases to trimming and J lost 2 bases, with 8 bases between them. Here the CDR3 reads CASSERGHTDTQYF. The CDR3 nucleotides read TGTGCCAGCAGTGAAAGGGGCCACACAGATACGCAGTATTTT.

This clone was seen a single time. In DNA form, the CDR3 reads TGCGCCAGCAGGCACAGGGGAAAGTACACTGAAGCTTTCTTT. It encodes CASRHRGKYTEAFF. The V gene is TRBV10-1, the J gene TRBJ1-1; 7 nucleotides align to TRBD1. V lost 6 bases, J lost 3 bases, and 7 bases stayed unmatched. From germline, CDR1 is WNHNN and CDR2 SYGVQD (reference sequence). CDR3 length: 14 amino acids.

CDR3 nucleotides: TGTGCCAGCAGCAGAACGGGACAAAGCAATCAGCCCCAGCATTTT. Its protein product is CASSRTGQSNQPQHF. The J gene is TRBJ1-5, the V gene TRBV6-1; a possible D gene is TRBD1 (6 bases). Germline V gene data show CDR1 as MNHNS and CDR2 as SASEGT. Trimming removed 6 bases at V and 1 base at J, with 13 bases between. CDR3 length: 15 residues.

The genes are TRBV10-2 and TRBJ1-1; 9 bases map to TRBD1. V was pared by 7 bases and J by 1 base, with 1 base of the junction left unmatched. The CDR3 is 13 residues long. Per germline, CDR1 WSHSY and CDR2 SAAADI. The CDR3, as DNA: TGCGCCAGCACGGGACAGGGGAACACTGAAGCTTTCTTT. Its protein is CASTGQGNTEAFF.

There are a few counts of this clone. Mismatch with germline at one junction end may stem from a read error. This chain uses TRBV7-9 with TRBJ2-7, with 11 bases aligning to TRBD2. Germline CDR1 and CDR2: SEHNR and FQNEAQ (reference sequence). The CDR3 totals 14 residues. CDR3: CSSSLALAGEEQYF. For the CDR3, the DNA is TGTTCCAGCAGCTTAGCACTAGCGGGGGAGGAGCAGTACTTC.

The gene calls are TRBV28 and TRBJ2-3, with D possibly matching TRBD1 (6 bases). The germline V gene encodes CDR1 MDHEN and CDR2 SYDVKM. Trimming stripped 5 bases from V and 5 bases from J, with 8 bases between. The length of the CDR3 is 12 residues. CDR3 bases: TGTGCCAGCAGTGACAGGAAAGATACGCAGTATTTT. Amino acid sequence: CASSDRKDTQYF.